This T cell receptor beta chain was recorded in a study of blood T cell repertoires in COVID-19 (dated by TCRdb to the early 2020s). General notes on the study: Collaborator samples came from the United States, Italy and Spain and covered acute and convalescent phases of COVID-19. The material from the prospective study consisted of cDNA or gDNA derived from T cells, B-cell-depleted T cells, or PBMCs. Deeply sampled blood TCRbeta repertoires from subjects exposed to, actively infected with, or recovered from COVID-19 were included in the dataset. The repertoires were released in a freely available public database meant as a resource for research on the immune response to SARS-CoV-2. The samples were drawn from two sources: the first 160 participants of the ongoing ImmuneRACE study, and 1,254 subjects contributed by 6 global collaborators. A de-identified subject ID, COVID-19 status, age in years and sex were almost always included in the sample metadata. HLA class I and class II types, where available, came from metadata supplied by the sample provider rather than from assay-based typing. The study at large found these results: The amount of clinical and demographic metadata varied by source and participant and was provided uncurated.

CDR1 LGHDT and CDR2 YNNKEL were looked up in the germline V gene (reference sequence). Taken from cysteine to phenylalanine, the CDR3 has 16 residues. Left in the record is the CDR3 DNA by itself, 48 bases read in frame from the first base. Trimming at the junction amounts to 3 bases on V and 2 bases on J, and the germline ends lie 17 bases apart. The collaborating institutions used their own protocols to collect whole blood in K2EDTA tubes. Collaborator samples were shipped for TCRbeta analysis as frozen whole blood, isolated PBMCs, or DNA extracted from either sample type. TCRbeta CDR3 regions were amplified from genomic DNA by means of the immunoSEQ Assay, a bias-controlled multiplex PCR. The source study handled its data this way. The number of nucleated cells in each sample was estimated from the amplification of reference gene primers within the assay. To quantify the absolute abundance of each unique TCRbeta CDR3 rearrangement, sequence reads were collapsed and filtered. For each sample, productive Simpson clonality was calculated as the square root of Simpson's diversity index over productive rearrangements. TCRdb retrieved this table from immuneACCESS and kept in-frame rearrangements only. Not all clones are present; in checked studies, unresolved V genes account for under half, and no reason is known for the remainder. V, J and clone size derive from that table, while D and trimming were established from the DNA sequence. The sample includes 130,000 or so clones, with 86% observed a single time. Clones ranked in the top ten supply 8.2% of the sample.

As to this clone: Its antigen remains undetermined. Base quality data are lacking; no much larger clone is found one base away.

The V gene is TRBV3-1 (or the pseudogene TRBV3-2) and the J gene is TRBJ2-7; a tentative D call is TRBD2 (5 bases match). Material for sequencing was peripheral blood. The TCR comes from a woman aged 55-69 years with acute or convalescent COVID-19. The CDR3 protein: CASSHRRRTGTYEQYF. The sequenced DNA: TGTGCCAGCAGCCACCGCCGTAGGACCGGGACCTACGAGCAGTACTTC.